A selection of T cell receptor beta chains follows, all from one sample in a study of blood T cell repertoires in COVID-19. Using immunoSEQ multiplex PCR, the repertoire was profiled, and TCRdb retains in-frame clones only, with some absent. The sample records 200,000 to 250,000 clones, around 82% being singletons. The specimen sequenced was peripheral blood. Receptor source: a woman at least 80 years old with acute or convalescent COVID-19. The CDR3 runs from the conserved cysteine through the conserved F or W. The D gene is left open where the match is weak. Only some rows state a clone size, as once, few, many or a class for expanded clones.

v_gene,j_gene,d_gene,abundance,CDR3aa,CDR3nt
TRBV13,TRBJ1-1,-,-,CASSAILGTATEAFF,TGTGCCAGCAGCGCAATATTAGGGACTGCCACTGAAGCTTTCTTT
TRBV3-1/TRBV3-2,TRBJ1-2,-,-,CASSPPGGYGYTF,TGTGCCAGCAGCCCACCCGGAGGGTATGGCTACACCTTC
TRBV19,TRBJ2-5,-,-,CASSGGPQETQYF,TGTGCCAGTAGCGGGGGGCCCCAAGAGACCCAGTACTTC
TRBV3-1/TRBV3-2,TRBJ1-4,TRBD1,once,CASSQMDRGGEKLFF,TGTGCCAGCAGCCAAATGGACAGGGGTGGTGAAAAACTGTTTTTT
TRBV15,TRBJ2-1,TRBD2,few,CATSRGSGGNNEQFF,TGTGCCACCAGCAGAGGTAGCGGGGGTAACAATGAGCAGTTCTTC
TRBV3-1/TRBV3-2,TRBJ1-6,-,-,CASSVSYNSPLHF,TGTGCCAGCAGCGTGAGCTATAATTCACCCCTCCACTTT
TRBV27,TRBJ1-1,-,-,CASSLQGADTEAFF,TGTGCCAGCAGCCTACAGGGCGCGGACACTGAAGCTTTCTTT
TRBV6-5,TRBJ1-5,TRBD1,-,CASSSRRQGRLLPQHF,TGTGCCAGCAGTTCTAGAAGACAGGGCCGTCTGTTGCCCCAGCATTTT
TRBV20-1,TRBJ2-5,-,-,CSASRAGLQETQYF,TGCAGTGCTAGTAGAGCGGGTCTCCAAGAGACCCAGTACTTC
TRBV15,TRBJ1-4,-,-,CATSRVGLRKLFF,TGTGCCACCAGCAGAGTGGGACTTCGAAAACTGTTTTTT
TRBV28,TRBJ2-3,TRBD2,-,CASKAGGNRPDTQYF,TGTGCCAGCAAGGCGGGGGGAAACCGCCCGGATACGCAGTATTTT
TRBV9,TRBJ2-1,TRBD2,-,CASSLGGGVKNEQFF,TGTGCCAGCAGCCTAGGCGGGGGGGTTAAAAATGAGCAGTTCTTC
TRBV6-5,TRBJ1-1,-,once,CASSPRQLHTEAFF,TGTGCCAGCAGTCCGCGACAGTTACACACTGAAGCTTTCTTT
TRBV3-1/TRBV3-2,TRBJ2-2,TRBD2,-,CASRLGTSGAGELFF,TGTGCCAGCAGGCTTGGGACTAGCGGGGCCGGGGAGCTGTTTTTT
TRBV12-3/TRBV12-4,TRBJ1-2,-,-,CASSLGTEDTF,TGTGCCAGCAGTTTAGGGACAGAGGACACCTTC
TRBV29-1,TRBJ2-3,TRBD2,-,CSVFSGGVRTDTQYF,TGCAGCGTCTTTAGCGGGGGTGTGAGGACAGATACGCAGTATTTT
TRBV27,TRBJ2-7,TRBD1,-,CASSGQATYEQYF,TGTGCCAGCAGTGGACAGGCCACCTACGAGCAGTACTTC
TRBV5-4,TRBJ1-1,TRBD1,-,CASSPQGAWMNTEAFF,TGTGCCAGCAGCCCCCAGGGGGCGTGGATGAACACTGAAGCTTTCTTT
TRBV9,TRBJ1-3,-,-,CASSGTDGRISGNTIYF,TGTGCCAGCAGCGGGACAGATGGACGGATCTCTGGAAACACCATATATTTT
TRBV7-9,TRBJ1-2,-,-,CASSLPSLTAYGYTF,TGTGCCAGCAGCTTACCTTCTCTAACAGCCTATGGCTACACCTTC
TRBV6-5,TRBJ1-1,TRBD1,-,CASIMRGPGREAFF,TGTGCCAGCATTATGAGGGGGCCTGGAAGGGAAGCTTTCTTT
TRBV2,TRBJ1-2,TRBD1,-,CASSGQGAIGYGYTF,TGTGCCAGCAGCGGACAGGGGGCGATTGGCTATGGCTACACCTTC
TRBV2,TRBJ1-2,-,few,CASSEGQKIYGYTF,TGTGCCAGCAGTGAAGGACAGAAGATCTATGGCTACACCTTC
TRBV7-9,TRBJ2-7,-,-,CASSPGGGRYEQYF,TGTGCCAGCAGCCCCGGCGGGGGCAGATACGAGCAGTACTTC
TRBV6-5,TRBJ2-1,TRBD1,-,CASSRQGAYDNEQFF,TGTGCCAGCAGTCGACAGGGGGCCTACGACAATGAGCAGTTCTTC
TRBV28,TRBJ2-1,TRBD2,once,CVSPPAGGFSSYNEQFF,TGTGTCAGCCCCCCAGCGGGGGGGTTTAGCTCCTACAATGAGCAGTTCTTC
TRBV3-1/TRBV3-2,TRBJ2-1,TRBD2,-,CASSPSGGARNEQFF,TGTGCCAGCAGCCCGAGCGGGGGAGCCCGCAATGAGCAGTTCTTC